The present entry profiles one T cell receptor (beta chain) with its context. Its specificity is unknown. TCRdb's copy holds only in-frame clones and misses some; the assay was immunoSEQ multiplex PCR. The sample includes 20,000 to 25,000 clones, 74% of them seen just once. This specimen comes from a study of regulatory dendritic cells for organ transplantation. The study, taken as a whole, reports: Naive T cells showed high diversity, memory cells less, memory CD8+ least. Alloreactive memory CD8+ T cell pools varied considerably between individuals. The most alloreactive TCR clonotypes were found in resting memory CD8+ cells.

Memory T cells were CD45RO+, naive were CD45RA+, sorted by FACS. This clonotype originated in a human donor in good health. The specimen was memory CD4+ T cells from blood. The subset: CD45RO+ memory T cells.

The CDR3 sequence is CASSQSSGNTEAFF. The CDR3 bases are TGTGCCAGCAGTCAATCTTCAGGGAACACTGAAGCTTTCTTT. The chain is built from TRBV25-1 and TRBJ1-1; D is ambiguous. V lost 5 bases and J 1 base, leaving 11 bases between the germline ends. CDR3 length: 14 residues. Germline CDR1 and CDR2: MGHDK and SYGVNS. Looking up the rest from reference TRBV25-1 and TRBJ1-1 gives the full variable domain: EADIYQTPRYLVIGTGKKITLECSQTMGHDKMYWYQQDPGMELHLIHYSYGVNSTEKGDLSSESTVSRIRTEHFPLTLESARPSHTSQYLCASSQSSGNTEAFFGQGTRLTVV.